The clone carrying this T cell receptor beta chain was counted ten times or more. The antigen is unknown. Unfractionated whole blood yielded the extracted total RNA. These data originate in a study of human T cells and chemical hapten exposure. Overall study context: Per-sample TCR yield variability stemmed mainly from small pooled library volume differences.

This CDR3 has 14 residues. Germline V gene data show CDR1 as SGHTA and CDR2 as FQGNSA. V was clipped by 5 bases and J by 2 bases, with 9 bases between them. As the library was built, unique molecular identifiers were attached to individual cDNA molecules. Under the authors' procedure: Counting gave a median of around 96,000 TCRs per sample, with values ranging from about 23,224 to 700,000. TCRdb called the reads again in MiXCR, with one record for every CDR3 protein. TCRdb assigned the V and J calls; the authors' analysis was not used. The sample has 120,000 or so distinct CDR3 sequences; more than 8.5% are singletons. Study outcomes and limitations: No shift was seen in TCRs above 1 in 1000 frequency with DPC sensitization.

The clonotype comes from a human donor in good health. Some clones in this sample may be carry-over from other donors' samples. The J gene is TRBJ1-4, the V gene TRBV7-2; D is uncertain. The sample comprised whole blood. The CDR3 DNA sequence: TGTGCCAGCAGCGGGTCGATGACTAATGAAAAACTGTTTTTT. Translating it yields CASSGSMTNEKLFF.